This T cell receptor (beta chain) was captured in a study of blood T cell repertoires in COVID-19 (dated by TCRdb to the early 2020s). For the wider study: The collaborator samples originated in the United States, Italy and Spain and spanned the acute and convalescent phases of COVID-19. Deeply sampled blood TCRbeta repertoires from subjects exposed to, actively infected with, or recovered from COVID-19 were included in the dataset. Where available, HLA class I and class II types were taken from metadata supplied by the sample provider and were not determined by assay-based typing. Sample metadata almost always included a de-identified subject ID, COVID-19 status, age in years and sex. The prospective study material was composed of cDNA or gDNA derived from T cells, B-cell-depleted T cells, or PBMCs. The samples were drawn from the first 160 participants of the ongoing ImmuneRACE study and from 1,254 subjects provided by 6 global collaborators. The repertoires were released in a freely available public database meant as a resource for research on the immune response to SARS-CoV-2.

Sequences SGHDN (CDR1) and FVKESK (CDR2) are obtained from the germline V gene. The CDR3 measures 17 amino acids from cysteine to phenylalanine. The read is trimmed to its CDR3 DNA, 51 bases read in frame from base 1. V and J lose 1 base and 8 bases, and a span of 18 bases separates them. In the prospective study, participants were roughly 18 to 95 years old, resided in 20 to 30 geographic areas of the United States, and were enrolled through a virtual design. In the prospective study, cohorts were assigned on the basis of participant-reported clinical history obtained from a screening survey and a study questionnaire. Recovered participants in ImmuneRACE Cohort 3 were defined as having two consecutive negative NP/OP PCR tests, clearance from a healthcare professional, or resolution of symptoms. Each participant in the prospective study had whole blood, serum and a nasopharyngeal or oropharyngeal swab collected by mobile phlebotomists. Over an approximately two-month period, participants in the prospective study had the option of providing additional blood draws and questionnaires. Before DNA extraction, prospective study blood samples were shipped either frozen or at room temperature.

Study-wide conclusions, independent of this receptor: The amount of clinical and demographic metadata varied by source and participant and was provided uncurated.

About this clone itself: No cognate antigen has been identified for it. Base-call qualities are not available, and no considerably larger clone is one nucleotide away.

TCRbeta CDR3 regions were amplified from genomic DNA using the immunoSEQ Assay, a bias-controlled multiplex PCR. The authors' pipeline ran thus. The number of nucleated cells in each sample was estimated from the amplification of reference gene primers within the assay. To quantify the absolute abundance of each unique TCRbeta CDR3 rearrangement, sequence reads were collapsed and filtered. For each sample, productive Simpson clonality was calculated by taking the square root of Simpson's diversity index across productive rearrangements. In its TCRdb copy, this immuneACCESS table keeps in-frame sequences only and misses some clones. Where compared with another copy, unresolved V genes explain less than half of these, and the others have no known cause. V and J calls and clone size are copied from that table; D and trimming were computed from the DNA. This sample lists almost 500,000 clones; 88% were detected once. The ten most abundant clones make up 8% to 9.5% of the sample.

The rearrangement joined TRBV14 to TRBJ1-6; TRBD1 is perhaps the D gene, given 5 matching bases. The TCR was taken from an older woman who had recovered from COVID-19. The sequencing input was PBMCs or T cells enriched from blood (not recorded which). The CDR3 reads CASSQGVGANLYSPLHF. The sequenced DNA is TGTGCCAGCAGCCAAGGTGTAGGGGCGAACTTGTATTCACCCCTCCACTTT. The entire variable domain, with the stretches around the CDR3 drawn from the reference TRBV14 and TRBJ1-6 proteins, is EAGVTQFPSHSVIEKGQTVTLRCDPISGHDNLYWYRRVMGKEIKFLLHFVKESKQDESGMPNNRFLAERTGGTYSTLKVQPAELEDSGVYFCASSQGVGANLYSPLHFGNGTRLTVT.